This T cell receptor (beta chain) was captured in a study of siplizumab effects on memory and regulatory T cells. This table comes from immunoSEQ multiplex PCR, and its TCRdb copy is limited to in-frame clones, with some not included. The data show roughly 100,000 clones, with 93% seen just once and 6% to 7% held by the top ten. General study points: In unstimulated cells, naive T cells appeared more diverse than memory T cells and seemed major alloresponse contributors.

With regard to this clone: What it recognizes is unknown.

The receptor's source is a human donor in good health. Source material: CD8+ T cells sorted from blood.

CDR3 in DNA: TGCAGCGTTCCCAGGGAAATGGGGACTGAAGCTTTCTTT. This encodes CSVPREMGTEAFF. This chain connects TRBV29-1 to TRBJ1-1; D may be TRBD1 (5 bases). Germline V gives CDR1 SQVTM, CDR2 ANQGSEA. The CDR3 runs 13 residues. The V end was cut by 5 bases, the J end by 5 bases, with 15 bases between.